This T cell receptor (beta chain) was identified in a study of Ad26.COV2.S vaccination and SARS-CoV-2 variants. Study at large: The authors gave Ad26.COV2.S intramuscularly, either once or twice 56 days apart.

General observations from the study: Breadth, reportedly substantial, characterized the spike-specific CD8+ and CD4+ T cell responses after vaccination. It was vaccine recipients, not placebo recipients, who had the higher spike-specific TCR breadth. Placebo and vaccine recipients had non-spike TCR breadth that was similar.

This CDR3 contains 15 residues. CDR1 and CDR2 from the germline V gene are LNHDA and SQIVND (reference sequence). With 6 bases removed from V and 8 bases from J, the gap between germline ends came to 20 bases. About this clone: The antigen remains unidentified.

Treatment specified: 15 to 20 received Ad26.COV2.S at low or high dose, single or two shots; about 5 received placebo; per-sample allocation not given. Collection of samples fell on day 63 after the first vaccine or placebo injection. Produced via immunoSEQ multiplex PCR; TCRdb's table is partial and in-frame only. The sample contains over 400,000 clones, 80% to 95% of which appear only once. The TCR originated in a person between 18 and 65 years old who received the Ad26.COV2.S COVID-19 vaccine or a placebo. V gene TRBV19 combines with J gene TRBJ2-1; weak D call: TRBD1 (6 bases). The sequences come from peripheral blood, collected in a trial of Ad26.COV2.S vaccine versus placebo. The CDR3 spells CASSRVDRPLDEQFF. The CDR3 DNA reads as TGTGCCAGTAGCCGAGTTGACAGGCCCCTCGATGAGCAGTTCTTC.